The rows below give T cell receptor beta chains drawn from one sample of a study of immune evolution from preneoplasia to lung adenocarcinoma. Using immunoSEQ multiplex PCR, the repertoire was profiled, and TCRdb retains in-frame clones only, with some absent. This sample yields under 3,500 clones, of which around 80% are seen a single time; 3.4% belongs to the top ten. The source material was FFPE adjacent normal lung tissue. The receptors here all came from a donor aged 70 or over with lung adenocarcinoma. The CDR3 runs from the conserved cysteine through the conserved F or W. Fields, in order: CDR3 length, J gene, V gene, clone size, D gene, CDR3 protein, CDR3 DNA. D genes are given only for firm matches. Clone size appears in some rows only: once, few, many, or a class for an expanded clone.

>13|TRBJ2-7|TRBV19|NA|NA
CASSRERPYEQYF
TGTGCCAGTAGTCGGGAGAGACCCTACGAGCAGTACTTC
>17|TRBJ2-4|TRBV4-2|NA|NA
CASSHRTQGEEPGIQYF
TGTGCCAGCAGCCACCGAACTCAGGGCGAGGAGCCGGGCATTCAGTACTTC
>15|TRBJ1-4|TRBV2|NA|TRBD1
CASSDTGTGSEKLFF
TGTGCCAGCAGTGATACCGGGACAGGGTCTGAAAAACTGTTTTTT
>12|TRBJ1-1|TRBV30|NA|NA
CAWSFGGTEAFF
TGTGCCTGGAGTTTTGGGGGCACTGAAGCTTTCTTT
>15|TRBJ2-3|TRBV29-1|NA|TRBD2
CSVPGTSAHKGSQYF
TGCAGCGTTCCCGGGACTAGCGCACACAAAGGGTCGCAGTATTTT
>12|TRBJ2-7|TRBV4-1|NA|NA
CASSQAGYEQYF
TGCGCCAGCAGCCAAGCGGGATACGAGCAGTACTTC
>11|TRBJ1-2|TRBV5-4|NA|NA
CASSPGYGYTF
TGTGCCAGCAGCCCGGGCTATGGCTACACCTTC
>12|TRBJ2-7|TRBV14|NA|NA
CASSQTSYEQYF
TGTGCCAGCAGTCAGACCAGTTACGAGCAGTACTTC
>12|TRBJ1-1|TRBV30|NA|NA
CAWSVLLTEAFF
TGTGCCTGGAGTGTACTTCTTACTGAAGCTTTCTTT
>16|TRBJ1-2|TRBV9|NA|NA
CASSVSSSGGPLGYTF
TGTGCCAGCAGCGTATCCTCAAGCGGGGGACCTCTTGGCTACACCTTC
>14|TRBJ2-5|TRBV5-1|NA|NA
CASSLVQYQETQYF
TGCGCCAGCAGCTTGGTTCAGTACCAAGAGACCCAGTACTTC
>14|TRBJ1-4|TRBV30|NA|NA
CAWNIGLGNEKLFF
TGTGCCTGGAATATAGGACTAGGCAATGAAAAACTGTTTTTT
>13|TRBJ2-4|TRBV6-5|NA|NA
CASRTGHKNIQYF
TGTGCCAGCAGAACAGGGCACAAAAACATTCAGTACTTC
>14|TRBJ1-2|TRBV6-1|NA|NA
CASSQGVGPTGYTF
TGTGCCAGCAGTCAAGGAGTCGGGCCAACTGGCTACACCTTC
>16|TRBJ1-1|TRBV4-2|NA|NA
CASSQDAGVFGPEAFF
TGTGCCAGCAGCCAAGATGCTGGGGTGTTTGGCCCTGAAGCTTTCTTT
>13|TRBJ2-5|TRBV7-9|NA|TRBD1
CASSRGQGETQYF
TGTGCCAGCAGCCGTGGACAGGGGGAGACCCAGTACTTC
>16|TRBJ1-3|TRBV11-2|once|NA
CASSNRPTRGGNTIYF
TGTGCCAGCAGCAATAGGCCCACAAGGGGTGGAAACACCATATATTTT
>14|TRBJ2-7|TRBV6-6|NA|TRBD1
CASSSSWTGREQYF
TGTGCCAGCAGCAGCTCCTGGACAGGGCGCGAGCAGTACTTC
>14|TRBJ2-7|TRBV29-1|few|TRBD2
CSVTGTSGNYEQYF
TGCAGTGTCACCGGGACTAGCGGAAACTACGAGCAGTACTTC
>11|TRBJ1-2|TRBV6-5|NA|NA
CASRTDRGYTF
TGTGCCAGCCGGACAGATCGGGGCTACACCTTC
>13|TRBJ2-7|TRBV6-1|NA|NA
CASSDSHPIEQYF
TGTGCCAGCAGTGACTCCCACCCCATCGAGCAGTACTTC
>14|TRBJ2-7|TRBV11-2|NA|NA
CASSLRRDTYEQYF
TGTGCCAGCAGCTTAAGGCGGGACACCTACGAGCAGTACTTC
>15|TRBJ1-1|TRBV6-5|NA|NA
CASSYSWGVGTEAFF
TGTGCCAGCAGTTACTCTTGGGGGGTAGGGACTGAAGCTTTCTTT
>13|TRBJ2-7|TRBV2|NA|NA
CASSAGATYEQYF
TGTGCCAGCAGTGCGGGAGCTACCTACGAGCAGTACTTC
>14|TRBJ2-2|TRBV7-2|NA|NA
CASTPTGNTGELFF
TGTGCCAGCACCCCGACAGGAAACACCGGGGAGCTGTTTTTT
>14|TRBJ2-5|TRBV30|NA|NA
CAWSPPDTGGTQYF
TGTGCCTGGAGCCCCCCGGACACTGGCGGGACCCAGTACTTC
>13|TRBJ2-7|TRBV5-6|NA|NA
CASSPSNAYEQYF
TGTGCCAGCAGCCCAAGCAATGCCTACGAGCAGTACTTC
>17|TRBJ2-3|TRBV5-4|NA|TRBD2
CASSLTRLAGDTDTQYF
TGTGCCAGCAGCCTAACTCGACTAGCGGGAGACACAGATACGCAGTATTTT
>14|TRBJ2-7|TRBV7-2|once|NA
CASRGDSQRNEQYF
TGTGCCAGCAGGGGGGACTCTCAAAGGAACGAGCAGTACTTC
>14|TRBJ2-5|TRBV11-2|NA|NA
CASSLVAAQETQYF
TGTGCCAGCAGCTTAGTCGCAGCGCAAGAGACCCAGTACTTC
>15|TRBJ2-7|TRBV11-1|NA|TRBD1
CASSLFGTDYYEQYF
TGTGCCAGCAGCTTATTCGGGACAGACTACTACGAGCAGTACTTC
>18|TRBJ2-1|TRBV19|NA|TRBD2
CASSPMGRAGAIYNEQFF
TGTGCCAGTAGTCCTATGGGTCGAGCGGGAGCCATCTACAATGAGCAGTTCTTC
>12|TRBJ2-7|TRBV29-1|NA|NA
CSARENSGEQYF
TGCAGCGCCCGGGAGAACTCGGGTGAGCAGTACTTC
>18|TRBJ1-5|TRBV19|few|NA
CASSISAPSALHNQPQHF
TGTGCCAGTAGTATTTCTGCCCCCTCAGCCCTCCACAATCAGCCCCAGCATTTT
>16|TRBJ2-3|TRBV10-3|NA|NA
CAISDLATGSTDTQYF
TGTGCCATCAGTGATCTCGCAACAGGAAGCACAGATACGCAGTATTTT
>13|TRBJ1-5|TRBV5-8|NA|NA
CASGTGSNQPQHF
TGTGCCAGTGGGACGGGCAGCAATCAGCCCCAGCATTTT
>14|TRBJ2-7|TRBV7-7|NA|NA
CASSSSGLQSEQYF
TGTGCTAGCAGCTCGTCGGGACTCCAGAGCGAGCAGTACTTC